Below are 32 T cell receptor beta chains sequenced from a single sample in a study of cytomegalovirus exposure and HLA in healthy donors. Primers: 60 Vbeta forward and 13 Jbeta reverse. Only in-frame clones appear in the TCRdb table, and some are missing; sequencing was by immunoSEQ multiplex PCR. This sample has 100,000 to 150,000 clones, with 81% found just once. Material for sequencing was PBMCs. These receptors all come from a man younger than 35 in good health and CMV-seronegative.

The chain carries TRBV2 and TRBJ2-3, with TRBD1 identical over 8 bases. V shed 11 bases and J 1 base; nucleotides not matched to a gene: 8. Germline V gene lookup returns CDR1 SNHLY and CDR2 FYNNEI. This CDR3 contains 14 residues. This CDR3 is CASQRGQGTDTQYF. CDR3 in DNA: TGTGCCTCCCAAAGGGGACAGGGCACAGATACGCAGTATTTT. The variable domain in full, completed from reference TRBV2 and TRBJ2-3, reads EPEVTQTPSHQVTQMGQEVILRCVPISNHLYFYWYRQILGQKVEFLVSFYNNEISEKSEIFDDQFSVERPDGSNFTLKIRSTKLEDSAMYFCASQRGQGTDTQYFGPGTRLTVL.

V is TRBV19 and J is TRBJ1-4, with D tentatively TRBD1 (5 bases). Germline V gives CDR1 LNHDA, CDR2 SQIVND (reference sequence). V lost 5 bases and J 5 bases, leaving 9 bases between the germline ends. The CDR3 is 13 residues long. CDR3 sequence (DNA): TGTGCCAGTAGTTGGCAGGGAAATGAAAAACTGTTTTTT. This gives the protein CASSWQGNEKLFF.

This chain links TRBV25-1 with TRBJ2-7, with 9 bases identical to TRBD2. Unmatched junction bases numbered 7, after V lost 3 bases and J lost 4 bases. This CDR3 is 15 amino acids long. CDR1 is MGHDK, CDR2 SYGVNS, per germline. The CDR3 coding sequence is TGTGCCAGCAGTGACTCCTCTAGCGGGGAATACGAGCAGTACTTC. Encoded protein: CASSDSSSGEYEQYF.

The chain joins TRBV5-1 to TRBJ2-7; a possible D gene is TRBD2 (6 bases). Germline V gene lookup returns CDR1 SGHRS and CDR2 YFSETQ. The length of the CDR3 is 15 residues. V was shortened by 3 bases and J by 1 base, with 14 bases between the two germline ends. The CDR3 DNA follows: TGCGCCAGCAGCTCTGGGGGGACCTATTCCTACGAGCAGTACTTC. This encodes CASSSGGTYSYEQYF.

This clone was seen just once. This chain uses TRBV19 with TRBJ2-5, with TRBD2 matching 16 bases. CDR3 length: 17 residues. J lost 6 bases, V lost 10 bases, and 14 bases had no gene match. In germline, CDR1 is LNHDA, CDR2 SQIVND (reference sequence). DNA of the CDR3: TGTGCCAATCCCTCCGGGACTAGCGGGGGGGCTATAAAGACCCAGTACTTC. Its translation is CANPSGTSGGAIKTQYF.

This clone was detected only once. V gene TRBV7-2 combines with J gene TRBJ2-1, with 10 bases aligning to TRBD2. The CDR3 is made up of 16 amino acids. V lost 5 bases to trimming and J lost 3 bases; unmatched junction nucleotides: 7. Per the germline V gene, CDR1 is SGHTA and CDR2 is FQGNSA. CDR3 in DNA: TGTGCCAGCAGCCATTTACTAGCGGGGTTCTACAATGAGCAGTTCTTC. Protein product: CASSHLLAGFYNEQFF.

This chain connects TRBV5-1 to TRBJ1-2; 10 nucleotides line up with TRBD1. The CDR3 is made up of 14 amino acids. The V segment lost 4 bases and the J segment 7 bases; nucleotides outside the gene matches: 7. The germline V gene has CDR1 SGHRS and CDR2 YFSETQ. The CDR3 here is CASSRDRGSVGYTF. Here the CDR3 DNA reads TGCGCCAGCAGCAGGGACAGGGGTTCGGTTGGCTACACCTTC. The whole variable domain, remainder taken from reference TRBV5-1 and TRBJ1-2, is KAGVTQTPRYLIKTRGQQVTLSCSPISGHRSVSWYQQTPGQGLQFLFEYFSETQRNKGNFPGRFSGRQFSNSRSEMNVSTLELGDSALYLCASSRDRGSVGYTFGSGTRLTVV.

V and J are TRBV20-1 and TRBJ2-5; TRBD2 is a possible D gene (6 bases). V lost 6 bases to trimming and J lost 2 bases, with 7 bases between them. This CDR3 region has 11 residues. Per germline, CDR1 DFQATT and CDR2 SNEGSKA (reference sequence). The CDR3 loop reads CSAGGQETQYF. The DNA of the CDR3 is TGCAGTGCGGGGGGACAAGAGACCCAGTACTTC.

This sequence joins TRBV11-3 and TRBJ2-1; D possibly corresponds to TRBD2 (6 bases). CDR1 and CDR2 (germline): SGHNT, YENEEA. Deletions cut 3 bases from V and 7 bases from J, with 10 bases between. The CDR3 loop spans 13 amino acids. CDR3 DNA sequence: TGTGCCAGCAGCTTTGGGACTGCTAATGAGCAGTTCTTC. Translated, it gives CASSFGTANEQFF.

V and J are TRBV20-1 and TRBJ1-1; perhaps TRBD1 as D (6 bases). Germline V gene lookup returns CDR1 DFQATT and CDR2 SNEGSKA (reference sequence). The germline V and J ends were trimmed by 6 bases and 8 bases, with 10 bases remaining between them. The CDR3 sequence is 10 residues long. CDR3 DNA: TGCAGTGCGAGCGACAGGGAAGCTTTCTTT. It specifies CSASDREAFF.

This chain joins TRBV5-1 and TRBJ1-6, with D tentatively TRBD1 (5 bases). The CDR3 consists of 14 residues. Germline CDR1 is SGHRS and CDR2 is YFSETQ. V gave up 4 bases and J gave up 9 bases, with 14 bases separating them. DNA for the CDR3: TGCGCCAGCAGCCAAAGGGACTTTGCTTCACCCCTCCACTTT. It yields the protein CASSQRDFASPLHF.

The V and J genes are TRBV5-1 and TRBJ2-6; 7 bases are shared with TRBD1. The CDR3 covers 17 residues. Trimming at V came to 4 bases and at J to 0 bases, leaving 7 bases not matched to a gene. Germline CDR1 SGHRS, CDR2 YFSETQ. The CDR3 region has the DNA TGCGCCAGCAGCAGGACAGGAAGTTTCTCTGGGGCCAACGTCCTGACTTTC. Translating it yields CASSRTGSFSGANVLTF.

This chain links TRBV23-1 with TRBJ1-1; TRBD1 matches at 10 bases. Being an ORF, TRBV23-1 has a function that is uncertain. The CDR3 spans 17 residues. V was pared by 1 base and J by 4 bases, with 9 bases of the junction left unmatched. The CDR3 spells CASSQWGDRGISTEAFF. In DNA form, the CDR3 reads TGCGCCAGCAGTCAATGGGGGGACAGGGGTATTAGCACTGAAGCTTTCTTT.

This clone was seen more than once but under ten times. The V call is TRBV7-6, the J call TRBJ1-1; D uncertain. The germline CDR1 and CDR2 sequences are SGHVS and FNYEAQ. The CDR3 has 15 amino acids. Trimming took off 1 base at V and 5 bases at J, with 14 bases between the two ends. CDR3 region: CASSLEAGRRTEAFF. The CDR3 DNA reads as TGTGCCAGCAGCTTAGAGGCAGGTCGTAGGACTGAAGCTTTCTTT.

This chain links TRBV5-4 with TRBJ2-7, with 7 bases aligning to TRBD2. This CDR3 is built from 12 residues. Germline lookup yields CDR1 SGHNT and CDR2 YYREEE (reference sequence). With 3 bases clipped from V and 4 bases from J, the junction kept 1 base outside the gene matches. The DNA of the CDR3 is TGTGCCAGCAGCTCGGGGGGTTACGAGCAGTACTTC. This sequence encodes CASSSGGYEQYF.

The chain recombines TRBV7-9 with TRBJ2-7, with TRBD1 identical over 7 bases. Germline CDR1 reads SEHNR; CDR2 reads FQNEAQ (reference sequence). J was trimmed by 3 bases and V by 5 bases; bases with no gene match: 10. This CDR3 is 15 amino acids long. The CDR3 loop is CASSNNRDSFYEQYF. The DNA for the CDR3 is TGTGCCAGCAGCAATAATCGGGACAGCTTCTACGAGCAGTACTTC. The variable domain in full, completed from reference TRBV7-9 and TRBJ2-7, reads DTGVSQNPRHKITKRGQNVTFRCDPISEHNRLYWYRQTLGQGPEFLTYFQNEAQLEKSRLLSDRFSAERPKGSFSTLEIQRTEQGDSAMYLCASSNNRDSFYEQYFGPGTRLTVT.

CDR3 in DNA: TGTGCCAGCAGCCAAGATAACTGGGCGGGAGGTGGCTACACCTTC. It is translated as CASSQDNWAGGGYTF. The J gene is TRBJ1-2, the V gene TRBV14, with D uncertain. Trimming took off 0 bases at V and 7 bases at J, with 15 bases between the two ends. The length of the CDR3 is 15 residues. Per the germline V gene, CDR1 is SGHDN and CDR2 is FVKESK.

The chain is built from TRBV6-6 and TRBJ2-7; D remains ambiguous. Germline assignment: CDR1 MNHNY and CDR2 SVGAGI (reference sequence). V lost 0 bases and J 2 bases, leaving 8 bases between the germline ends. CDR3 length equals 14 residues. CDR3 DNA sequence: TGTGCCAGCAGTTACTCGCAGGTTACCTACGAGCAGTACTTC. The encoded protein is CASSYSQVTYEQYF.

This clone was recorded a few times. This chain connects TRBV5-1 to TRBJ2-1, with D unresolved. Germline CDR1 is SGHRS and CDR2 is YFSETQ. The CDR3 is 15 amino acids. V was shortened by 4 bases and J by 0 bases, with 11 bases between the two germline ends. CDR3 loop: CASSLSQSSYNEQFF. CDR3 DNA: TGCGCCAGCAGCCTTTCACAGAGCTCCTACAATGAGCAGTTCTTC.

The V call is TRBV5-1, the J call TRBJ1-1; D may be TRBD1 (6 bases). The CDR3 spans 14 residues. With 7 bases removed from V and 2 bases from J, the gap between germline ends came to 15 bases. Germline V gives CDR1 SGHRS, CDR2 YFSETQ. For the CDR3, the DNA is TGCGCCAGCGGGGGGGGGCAGCTTAACACTGAAGCTTTCTTT. This encodes CASGGGQLNTEAFF.

The gene calls are TRBV7-9 and TRBJ1-1; 7 bases are a match to TRBD1. Germline CDR1 reads SEHNR; CDR2 reads FQNEAQ (reference sequence). The CDR3 consists of 15 residues. Trimming took 5 bases from V and 5 from J; bases not matched to a gene: 11. CDR3 sequence: CASSPRAAGGTEAFF. The CDR3 nucleotides read TGTGCCAGCAGCCCAAGGGCCGCAGGGGGGACTGAAGCTTTCTTT.

The chain recombines TRBV4-1 with TRBJ2-5; tentatively, D is TRBD1 (6 bases). Germline lookup yields CDR1 MGHRA and CDR2 YSYEKL. CDR3 length equals 17 residues. V was cut by 0 bases and J by 7 bases, with 21 bases left in between. CDR3 coding DNA: TGCGCCAGCAGCCAAGAAAAGGGCAGGGGAAATTTGGGGACCCAGTACTTC. The encoded protein is CASSQEKGRGNLGTQYF.

The chain carries TRBV28 and TRBJ2-7; 7 nucleotides agree with TRBD1. V lost 5 bases and J lost 3; bases outside the gene matches: 13. Germline CDR1 reads MDHEN; CDR2 reads SYDVKM. There are 16 residues in the CDR3. The CDR3 DNA reads TGTGCCAGCAGTCTAGAGGGGGCGCAGTCCAGCTACGAGCAGTACTTC. As protein: CASSLEGAQSSYEQYF. Complete variable domain (other parts from reference TRBV28 and TRBJ2-7): DVKVTQSSRYLVKRTGEKVFLECVQDMDHENMFWYRQDPGLGLRLIYFSYDVKMKEKGDIPEGYSVSREKKERFSLILESASTNQTSMYLCASSLEGAQSSYEQYFGPGTRLTVT.

The chain links TRBV6-6 to TRBJ2-2; tentatively, D is TRBD1 (5 bases). Trimming removed 7 bases from V and 6 bases from J, with 21 bases in between. This CDR3 has 16 residues. The V gene's germline CDR1 is MNHNY and CDR2 SVGAGI (reference sequence). CDR3 in amino acids: CASISNQGEGAGELFF. Here the CDR3 DNA reads TGTGCCAGCATCTCTAACCAAGGGGAAGGTGCCGGGGAGCTGTTTTTT.

This CDR3 reads CASSLVDSAYEQYF. CDR3 nucleotide sequence: TGTGCCAGCAGCTTGGTAGACAGTGCCTACGAGCAGTACTTC. V and J are TRBV5-6 and TRBJ2-7; weak D call: TRBD1 (5 bases). Deletions cut 0 bases from V and 2 bases from J, with 9 bases between. The CDR3 runs to 14 residues. The germline CDR1 and CDR2 sequences are SGHDT and YYEEEE. Based on the CDR3 plus reference TRBV5-6 and TRBJ2-7, the full variable domain is DAGVTQSPTHLIKTRGQQVTLRCSPKSGHDTVSWYQQALGQGPQFIFQYYEEEERQRGNFPDRFSGHQFPNYSSELNVNALLLGDSALYLCASSLVDSAYEQYFGPGTRLTVT.

The genes are TRBV5-6 and TRBJ1-4; 9 bases are shared with TRBD1. In germline, CDR1 is SGHDT, CDR2 YYEEEE. Losses at the gene ends were 1 base for V and 6 bases for J; bases not matched to a gene: 4. The CDR3 has 15 amino acids. This chain's CDR3 is CASSLTGGRDEKLFF. The CDR3 DNA reads as TGTGCCAGCAGCTTGACAGGGGGCCGGGATGAAAAACTGTTTTTT.

The genes are TRBV5-1 and TRBJ2-7; D may be TRBD1 (5 bases). The germline CDR1 and CDR2 sequences are SGHRS and YFSETQ. The CDR3 length is 13 residues. V was shortened by 4 bases and J by 1 base, with 9 bases between the two germline ends. CDR3 region: CASSQGLSYEQYF. In DNA, the CDR3 is TGCGCCAGCAGCCAGGGTCTATCCTACGAGCAGTACTTC.

V is TRBV27 and J is TRBJ1-3, with a tentative D call TRBD1 (5 bases). CDR1 MNHEY and CDR2 SMNVEV come from the germline V gene (reference sequence). This CDR3 is 16 amino acids long. V shed 5 bases and J shed 0 bases, with 14 bases lying between them. This CDR3 is CASSPLGGSSGNTIYF. The CDR3 DNA is TGTGCCAGCAGTCCCCTGGGGGGGAGCTCTGGAAACACCATATATTTT.

The chain carries TRBV15 and TRBJ2-2; D unresolved. The CDR3 is made up of 15 amino acids. Germline lookup yields CDR1 LNHNV and CDR2 YYDKDF (reference sequence). The V and J ends lost 5 bases and 4 bases respectively, with 14 bases between them. The DNA of the CDR3 is TGTGCCACCAGCCCGGCGAGACACCCCACCGGGGAGCTGTTTTTT. Protein: CATSPARHPTGELFF. Filled out from reference TRBV15 and TRBJ2-2, the complete variable domain reads DAMVIQNPRYQVTQFGKPVTLSCSQTLNHNVMYWYQQKSSQAPKLLFHYYDKDFNNEADTPDNFQSRRPNTSFCFLDIRSPGLGDTAMYLCATSPARHPTGELFFGEGSRLTVL.

V and J are TRBV13 and TRBJ2-1; no reliable D call. Germline loops: CDR1 PRHDT, CDR2 FYEKMQ (reference sequence). The CDR3 runs to 11 residues. Between the trimmed V and J ends, which lost 4 bases and 9 bases, there was a span of 7 bases. The CDR3 DNA follows: TGTGCCAGCAGCTCACTCGGTGAGCAGTTCTTC. Encoded protein: CASSSLGEQFF.

The rearrangement joins TRBV19 to TRBJ2-2, with 7 bases identical to TRBD1. The CDR3 totals 15 residues. The junction had 4 bases not matched to a gene; V was cut back by 4 bases and J by 2 bases. The V gene's germline CDR1 is LNHDA and CDR2 SQIVND (reference sequence). The CDR3 DNA follows: TGTGCCAGTAGTAGCAACAGGGGTAACACCGGGGAGCTGTTTTTT. It is translated as CASSSNRGNTGELFF.

V usage is TRBV5-4 and J usage is TRBJ1-6; 8 nucleotides align to TRBD1. The V segment lost 4 bases and the J segment 7 bases; nucleotides outside the gene matches: 10. Germline V gene lookup returns CDR1 SGHNT and CDR2 YYREEE (reference sequence). The CDR3 length is 16 residues. CDR3 loop: CASSGPPGQENSPLHF. In DNA, the CDR3 is TGTGCCAGCAGCGGACCACCGGGACAGGAAAATTCACCCCTCCACTTT.